The subject of this entry is one T cell receptor (beta chain). The junction departs from germline at one end; a sequencing error may be responsible. RNA and DNA were co-extracted from 20-30 mg of unsorted bulk tissue. Production of TCR beta cDNA used about 500 ng total RNA together with a constant-region primer. Sequencing libraries for TCR beta derived from three nested multiplex PCR rounds that used slightly modified ARM-PCR. With TRBV1-TRBV30 forward primers and a C-beta reverse primer, the first two PCR rounds were run for approximately 9 cycles each. A single record per CDR3 protein comes from TCRdb applying MiXCR to the multiplex PCR reads. The sample lists 45,000 to 55,000 distinct CDR3 sequences; around 64% were seen once. This entry is derived from a study of tumor-infiltrating lymphocytes in primary liver carcinoma. Looked up from germline, CDR1 is MNHNY and CDR2 is SVGAGI (reference sequence). The length of the CDR3 is 16 residues.

The chain uses TRBV6-6 and TRBJ2-2; 7 bases agree with TRBD2. Sequences were obtained from liver tumor tissue from sampling region 5. Subset denoted: tumor region T5, tumor centre. This clonotype was sampled from a man between 40 and 49 years old with primary liver carcinoma and hepatitis B virus infection. CDR3 bases: TGTGCCAGCAGTCCCGGGCCCACTTCGGACACGGGGGGGCTGTTTTTT. Translated: CASSPGPTSDTGGLFF.